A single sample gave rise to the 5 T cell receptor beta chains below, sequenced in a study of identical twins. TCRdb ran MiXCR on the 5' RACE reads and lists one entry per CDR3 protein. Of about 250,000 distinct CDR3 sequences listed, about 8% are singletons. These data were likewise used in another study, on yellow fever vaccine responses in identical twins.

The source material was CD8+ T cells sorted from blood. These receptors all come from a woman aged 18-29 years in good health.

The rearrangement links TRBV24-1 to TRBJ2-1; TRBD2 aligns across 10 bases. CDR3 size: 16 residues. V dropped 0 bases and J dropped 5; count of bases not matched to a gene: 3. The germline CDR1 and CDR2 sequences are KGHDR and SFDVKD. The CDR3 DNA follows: TGTGCCACCAGTGATTTGAGCGGGGGGGCCAACAATGAGCAGTTCTTC. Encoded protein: CATSDLSGGANNEQFF.

The CDR3 bases are TGTGCCAGCAGTTCCAAACTAGCGGGGGTGCAGTACTTC. Protein product: CASSSKLAGVQYF. The V gene is TRBV6-5, the J gene TRBJ2-7; 11 bases fit TRBD2. Germline loops: CDR1 MNHEY, CDR2 SVGAGI. Unmatched junction bases numbered 5, after V lost 4 bases and J lost 9 bases. This CDR3 comprises 13 residues.

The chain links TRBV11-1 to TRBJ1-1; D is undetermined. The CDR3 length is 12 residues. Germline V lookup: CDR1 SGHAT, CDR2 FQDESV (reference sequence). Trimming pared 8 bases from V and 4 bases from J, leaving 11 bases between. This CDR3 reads CASGLTRTEAFF. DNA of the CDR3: TGTGCCAGCGGCCTGACCCGCACTGAAGCTTTCTTT. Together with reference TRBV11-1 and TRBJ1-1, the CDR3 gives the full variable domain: EAEVAQSPRYKITEKSQAVAFWCDPISGHATLYWYRQILGQGPELLVQFQDESVVDDSQLPKDRFSAERLKGVDSTLKIQPAELGDSAMYLCASGLTRTEAFFGQGTRLTVV.

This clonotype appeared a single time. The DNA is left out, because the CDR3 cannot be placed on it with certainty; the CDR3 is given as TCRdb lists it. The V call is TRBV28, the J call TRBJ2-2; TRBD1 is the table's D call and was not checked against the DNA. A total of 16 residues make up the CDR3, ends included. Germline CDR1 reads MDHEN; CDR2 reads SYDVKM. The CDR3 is CASSYRDTNTGELFFF.

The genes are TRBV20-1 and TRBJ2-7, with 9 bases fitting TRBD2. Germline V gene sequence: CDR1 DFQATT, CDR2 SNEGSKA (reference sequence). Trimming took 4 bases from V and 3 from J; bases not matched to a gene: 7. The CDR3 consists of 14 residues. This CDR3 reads CSATQQREVYEQYF. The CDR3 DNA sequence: TGCAGTGCTACCCAGCAGCGGGAGGTCTACGAGCAGTACTTC.